This is a list of T cell receptor beta chains from one sample in a study of cytomegalovirus exposure and HLA in healthy donors. Only in-frame clones appear in the TCRdb table, and some are missing; sequencing was by immunoSEQ multiplex PCR. The profile covers 150,000 to 200,000 clones, with 84% appearing a single time and about 1% taken by the ten largest. The sample comprised PBMCs. The source is a man in his thirties or forties in good health and CMV-seronegative. Each CDR3 is given with its conserved first and last residue. D genes are given only for firm matches. Size is stated for part of the rows, as once, few or many counts, or as a class when the clone is expanded.

j_call d_call clone_size v_call cdr3_nt cdr3_aa
TRBJ2-4 . . TRBV30 TGTGCCTGGAGCGACCCCCTCAGGCAGAGAAAAAACATTCAGTACTTC CAWSDPLRQRKNIQYF
TRBJ1-5 TRBD1 . TRBV6-1 TGTGCCAGCAGCGTTCACAGGGGGTCCCAGCATTTT CASSVHRGSQHF
TRBJ2-7 TRBD1 . TRBV7-2 TGTGCCAGCAGCTCTGGACAGGCCCCGCTGATGAACGAGCAGTACTTC CASSSGQAPLMNEQYF
TRBJ1-1 . . TRBV6-5 TGTGCCAGCAGCGACAGGCTAAAGAGAAACACTGAAGCTTTCTTT CASSDRLKRNTEAFF
TRBJ2-5 . . TRBV7-2 TGTGCCAGCAGCCGGGTTAAAGAGACCCAGTACTTC CASSRVKETQYF
TRBJ2-5 TRBD2 . TRBV7-9 TGTGCCAGCAGCTTAGCAGCGGGGGTCGAAGAGACCCAGTACTTC CASSLAAGVEETQYF
TRBJ2-5 TRBD2 . TRBV5-5 TGTGCCAGCAGCGAAACTAGCGGGAGGGAGACCCAGTACTTC CASSETSGRETQYF
TRBJ1-6 . few TRBV7-8 TGTGCCAGCAGCTCAGCGGGCGTCTCACCCCTCCACTTT CASSSAGVSPLHF
TRBJ2-2 TRBD2 . TRBV4-3 TGCGCCAGCAGCCCCCGGGAGGGCGGGGAGCTGTTTTTT CASSPREGGELFF
TRBJ1-3 TRBD1 . TRBV6-1 TGTGCCAGCAGCTCCGGGACAGGGGGGAACACCATATATTTT CASSSGTGGNTIYF
TRBJ1-1 . few TRBV19 TGTGCCAGTAGGGACAGAGCGAACACTGAAGCTTTCTTT CASRDRANTEAFF
TRBJ1-2 . once TRBV6-1 TGTGCCAGCAGTGAAGCGATAGAATTTGGTAACTATGGCTACACCTTC CASSEAIEFGNYGYTF
TRBJ1-2 . . TRBV5-4 TGTGCCAGCAGCCGACCTACTGACAGCAGCTATGGCTACACCTTC CASSRPTDSSYGYTF
TRBJ2-5 . . TRBV6-1 TGTGCCAGCAGTGAAGGTCGGAGATTTATGGAGACCCAGTACTTC CASSEGRRFMETQYF
TRBJ1-2 . . TRBV7-2 TGTGCCAGCAGCCCCGGACAGCCCTTCCCCTATGGCTACACCTTC CASSPGQPFPYGYTF
TRBJ2-2 . . TRBV4-3 TGCGCCAGCAGCCAAAGTCACTCCGGGGAGCTGTTTTTT CASSQSHSGELFF
TRBJ2-7 TRBD1 . TRBV6-1 TGTGCCAGCAGCAACTCGGGACAGGGGCTTTACGAGCAGTACTTC CASSNSGQGLYEQYF
TRBJ2-3 TRBD2 . TRBV7-9 TGTGCCACAGACGGGAAGCGGGGGAAACCAGATACGCAGTATTTT CATDGKRGKPDTQYF
TRBJ2-2 TRBD2 . TRBV7-7 TGTGCTAGCAGCTTAGAACTAGCGGGGGCTAACTTCGGGGAGCTGTTTTTT CASSLELAGANFGELFF
TRBJ2-7 TRBD1 . TRBV23-1 TGCGCCAGCAGTCGCCCGGCCGGGACAGGGTCCAGTTCCTACGAGCAGTACTTC CASSRPAGTGSSSYEQYF
TRBJ2-7 TRBD2 . TRBV27 TGTGCCAGCAGTTCCTTGATACTAGCGGGGGGCAGCTCCTACGAGCAGTACTTC CASSSLILAGGSSYEQYF
TRBJ1-5 . . TRBV16 TGTGCCAGCACCCCTCAAGCCAATCAGCCCCAGCATTTT CASTPQANQPQHF
TRBJ1-1 . . TRBV5-5 TGTGCCAGCAGCTTGCGTTCCTACACTGAAGCTTTCTTT CASSLRSYTEAFF
TRBJ2-5 . . TRBV28 TGTGCCAGCAGTCCATCCGGGACTCCGTTAGGAGAGACCCAGTACTTC CASSPSGTPLGETQYF
TRBJ2-5 . . TRBV2 TGTGCCAGCAAAACCCTACAAGAGACCCAGTACTTC CASKTLQETQYF
TRBJ2-3 . . TRBV30 TGTGCCTGGAGTGCCTTGGAGGGGCTGCCAGATACGCAGTATTTT CAWSALEGLPDTQYF
TRBJ2-3 . . TRBV19 TGTGCCAGTCGGGACAAGGGAACAGATACGCAGTATTTT CASRDKGTDTQYF
TRBJ2-5 . . TRBV11-3 TGTGCCAGCAGCCCATTTGAAGAGACCCAGTACTTC CASSPFEETQYF
TRBJ2-6 . . TRBV19 TGTGCCAGTACCTCCCTCGGTGTAGCTGGGGCCAACGTCCTGACTTTC CASTSLGVAGANVLTF
TRBJ1-3 . . TRBV19 TGTGCCAGTCCAGGGCCCTCTGGAAACACCATATATTTT CASPGPSGNTIYF
TRBJ2-7 TRBD1 . TRBV6-6 TGTGCCAGCAAGATCGGGACAGCGATAACCTACGAGCAGTACTTC CASKIGTAITYEQYF
TRBJ1-2 TRBD1 few TRBV6-5 TGTGCCAGCACCAAAGGGGGCAGTAGAGGCTACACCTTC CASTKGGSRGYTF
TRBJ2-7 TRBD2 few TRBV5-1 TGCGCCAGCAGCCCAATGGCGGGAGGAACCCTTCAAGCTTACGAGCAGTACTTC CASSPMAGGTLQAYEQYF
TRBJ2-7 TRBD2 . TRBV6-5 TGTGCCAGCAGCCCTCTGGGGGGGTTGTACGAGCAGTACTTC CASSPLGGLYEQYF
TRBJ2-1 . . TRBV19 TGTGCCAGTAGTAACAGGGCTTTCTCCTACAATGAGCAGTTCTTC CASSNRAFSYNEQFF
TRBJ2-7 TRBD1 . TRBV29-1 TGCAGCACAGGGGCAGGGGTAGGCGAGCAGTACTTC CSTGAGVGEQYF
TRBJ2-7 . few TRBV4-3 TGCGCCAGCAGCCAAGATGAGAATTACGAGCAGTACTTC CASSQDENYEQYF
TRBJ2-6 . few TRBV7-9 TGTGCCAGCAGCTTAGCAGGACTGGAATTCCTCTCTGGGGCCAACGTCCTGACTTTC CASSLAGLEFLSGANVLTF
TRBJ2-7 . . TRBV5-1 TGCGCCAGCAGCTTGGAAGCGGACTACGAGCAGTACTTC CASSLEADYEQYF
TRBJ2-5 TRBD1 . TRBV30 TGTGCCTGGAGTGTACCCCTCGGGACAGGGGGTCGAGAGACCCAGTACTTC CAWSVPLGTGGRETQYF
TRBJ2-3 TRBD2 . TRBV9 TGTGCCAGCAGCCCCCGAGCGGGATTGGGCACAGATACGCAGTATTTT CASSPRAGLGTDTQYF
TRBJ2-3 TRBD1 . TRBV15 TGTGCCACCAGCAGAGGACAGGGGTTGACAGATACGCAGTATTTT CATSRGQGLTDTQYF
TRBJ1-4 . . TRBV28 TGTGCCAGCAGTATCTCCGGGAAAAAACTGTTTTTT CASSISGKKLFF
TRBJ2-7 TRBD2 . TRBV7-6 TGTGCCAGCAGCACAGAGGTAGGGGCGACTAGCGGGAGAAGCGGGGAGCAGTACTTC CASSTEVGATSGRSGEQYF
TRBJ2-7 TRBD1 . TRBV5-1 TGCGCCAGCAGTTCTCCGGGACAGGGGAGCCACGAGCAGTACTTC CASSSPGQGSHEQYF
TRBJ2-2 . . TRBV11-3 TGTGCCAGCAGCTTACCGAACAGGGTTTCCGGGGAGCTGTTTTTT CASSLPNRVSGELFF
TRBJ2-6 TRBD1 few TRBV5-1 TGCGCCAGCAGCTCTAAAGGCCCCGGACAGGGGATTTCCTCCTCTGGGGCCAACGTCCTGACTTTC CASSSKGPGQGISSSGANVLTF
TRBJ2-1 . . TRBV5-1 TGCGCCAGCAGCTCCACAGTCTCCTACAATGAGCAGTTCTTC CASSSTVSYNEQFF
TRBJ1-5 TRBD1 . TRBV7-9 TGTGCCAGCAGCTTAGTTTCAGGACAGGGAAATCAGCCCCAGCATTTT CASSLVSGQGNQPQHF
TRBJ2-6 . . TRBV30 TGTGCCTCGAGGTTATTCGGGGGCTCTGGGGCCAACGTCCTGACTTTC CASRLFGGSGANVLTF
TRBJ1-5 . . TRBV4-1 TGCGCCAGCAGCCACGCGTCACAGGAGATGGCCCAGCATTTT CASSHASQEMAQHF
TRBJ2-5 TRBD1 . TRBV18 TGTGCCAGTCACACAGGGGGGGAGACCCAGTACTTC CASHTGGETQYF